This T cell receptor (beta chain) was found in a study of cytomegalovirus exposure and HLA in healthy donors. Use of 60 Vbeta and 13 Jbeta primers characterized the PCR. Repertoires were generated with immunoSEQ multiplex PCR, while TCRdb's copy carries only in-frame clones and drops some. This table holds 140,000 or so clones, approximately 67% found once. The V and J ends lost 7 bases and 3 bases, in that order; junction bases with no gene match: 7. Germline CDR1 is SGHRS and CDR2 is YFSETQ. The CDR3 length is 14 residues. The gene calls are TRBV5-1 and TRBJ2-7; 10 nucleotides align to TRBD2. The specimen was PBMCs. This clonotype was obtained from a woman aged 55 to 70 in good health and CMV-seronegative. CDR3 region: CASSPSGGVYEQYF. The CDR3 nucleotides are TGCGCCAGCTCTCCCAGCGGGGGGGTCTACGAGCAGTACTTC.